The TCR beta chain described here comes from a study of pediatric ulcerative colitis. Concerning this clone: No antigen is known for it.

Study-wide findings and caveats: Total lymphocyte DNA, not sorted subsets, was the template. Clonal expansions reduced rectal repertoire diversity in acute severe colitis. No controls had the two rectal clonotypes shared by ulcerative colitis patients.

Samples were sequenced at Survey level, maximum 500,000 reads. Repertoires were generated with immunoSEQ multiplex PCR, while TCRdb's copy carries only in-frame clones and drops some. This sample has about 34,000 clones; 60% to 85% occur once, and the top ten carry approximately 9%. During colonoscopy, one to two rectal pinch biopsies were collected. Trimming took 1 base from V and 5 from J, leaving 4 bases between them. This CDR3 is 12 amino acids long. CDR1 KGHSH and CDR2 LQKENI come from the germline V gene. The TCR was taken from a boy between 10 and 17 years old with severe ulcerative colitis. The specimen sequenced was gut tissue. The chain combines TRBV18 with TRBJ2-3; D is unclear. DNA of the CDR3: TGTGCCAGCTCACCACGGGGAGATACGCAGTATTTT. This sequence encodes CASSPRGDTQYF.